This T cell receptor beta chain was sequenced for a study of shared clonotypes between healthy human individuals. Profiled with immunoSEQ multiplex PCR; TCRdb holds only in-frame clones, not every one. The table lists about 480,000 clones, approximately 79% of them singletons. Findings and limits, study-wide: Exclusively blood specimens were collected; tissue repertoires likely differ.

The germline CDR1 and CDR2 sequences are WNHNN and SYGVQD (reference sequence). The CDR3 spans 16 residues. Trimming removed 5 bases from V and 4 bases from J, with 20 bases in between. With respect to this clone: As yet, its antigen is unknown.

Nashville, Tennessee was home to all donors, each a Caucasian adult. The sequencing input was PBMCs. The V call is TRBV10-1, the J call TRBJ1-2, with D uncertain. This sequence originates from a woman in her 40s in good health. Some clones in this sample may be carry-over from other donors' samples. CDR3 sequence: CASSLVEIGKTYGYTF. The CDR3 DNA follows: TGCGCCAGCAGTCTTGTGGAGATCGGAAAGACCTATGGCTACACCTTC.